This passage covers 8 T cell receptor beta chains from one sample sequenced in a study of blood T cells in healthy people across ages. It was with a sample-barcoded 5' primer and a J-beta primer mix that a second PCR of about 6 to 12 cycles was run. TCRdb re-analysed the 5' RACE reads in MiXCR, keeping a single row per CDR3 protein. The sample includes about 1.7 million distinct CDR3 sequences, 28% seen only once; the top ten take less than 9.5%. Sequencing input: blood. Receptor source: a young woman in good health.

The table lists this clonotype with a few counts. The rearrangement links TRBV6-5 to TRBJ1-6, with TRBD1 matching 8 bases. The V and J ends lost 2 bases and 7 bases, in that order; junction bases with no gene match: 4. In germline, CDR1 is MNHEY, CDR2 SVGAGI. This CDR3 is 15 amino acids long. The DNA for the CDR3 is TGTGCCAGCAGTTACGAGGGACAGGTCAATTCACCCCTCCACTTT. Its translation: CASSYEGQVNSPLHF.

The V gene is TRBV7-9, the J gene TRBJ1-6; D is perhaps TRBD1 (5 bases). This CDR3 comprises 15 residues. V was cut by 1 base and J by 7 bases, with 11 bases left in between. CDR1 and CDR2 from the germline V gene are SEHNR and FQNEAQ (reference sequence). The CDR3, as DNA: TGTGCCAGCAGCTTAGTGTCGACAGTAAATTCACCCCTCCACTTT. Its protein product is CASSLVSTVNSPLHF.

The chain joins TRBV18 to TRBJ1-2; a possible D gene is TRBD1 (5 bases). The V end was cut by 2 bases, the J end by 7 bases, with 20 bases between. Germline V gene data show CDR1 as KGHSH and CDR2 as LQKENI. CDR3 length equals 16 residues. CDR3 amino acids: CASSPLKGTDFSGYTF. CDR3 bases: TGTGCCAGCTCACCATTAAAAGGGACGGACTTCTCTGGCTACACCTTC. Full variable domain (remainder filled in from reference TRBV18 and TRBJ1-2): NAGVMQNPRHLVRRRGQEARLRCSPMKGHSHVYWYRQLPEEGLKFMVYLQKENIIDESGMPKERFSAEFPKEGPSILRIQQVVRGDSAAYFCASSPLKGTDFSGYTFGSGTRLTVV.

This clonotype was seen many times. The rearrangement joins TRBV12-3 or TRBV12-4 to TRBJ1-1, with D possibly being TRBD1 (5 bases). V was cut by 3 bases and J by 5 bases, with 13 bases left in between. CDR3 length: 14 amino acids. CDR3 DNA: TGTGCCAGCAGTTTTCAGGGAGTGGGTACTGAAGCTTTCTTT. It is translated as CASSFQGVGTEAFF.

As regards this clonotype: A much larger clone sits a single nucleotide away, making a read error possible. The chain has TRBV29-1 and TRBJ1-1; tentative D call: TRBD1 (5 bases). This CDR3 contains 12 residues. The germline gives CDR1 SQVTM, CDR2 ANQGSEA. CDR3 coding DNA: TGCAGCGTTGTGCGGACGGACACTGTAGCTTTCTTT. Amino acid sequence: CSVVRTDTVAFF. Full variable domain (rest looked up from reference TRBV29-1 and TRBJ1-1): SAVISQKPSRDICQRGTSLTIQCQVDSQVTMMFWYRQQPGQSLTLIATANQGSEATYESGFVIDKFPISRPNLTFSTLTVSNMSPEDSSIYLCSVVRTDTVAFFGQGTRLTVV.

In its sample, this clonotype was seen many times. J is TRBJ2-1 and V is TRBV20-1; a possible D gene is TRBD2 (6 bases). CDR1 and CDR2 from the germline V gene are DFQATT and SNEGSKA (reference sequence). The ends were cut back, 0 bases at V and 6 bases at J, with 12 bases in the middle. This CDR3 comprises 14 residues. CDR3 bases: TGCAGTGCTAGAGAGTCCCTTAGCGGCAATGAGCAGTTCTTC. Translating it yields CSARESLSGNEQFF.

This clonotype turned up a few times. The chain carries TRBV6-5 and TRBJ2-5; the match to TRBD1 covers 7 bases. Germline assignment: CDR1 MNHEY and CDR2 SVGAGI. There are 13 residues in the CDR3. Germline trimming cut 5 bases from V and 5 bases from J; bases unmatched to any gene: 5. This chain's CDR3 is CASSTTGSETQYF. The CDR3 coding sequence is TGTGCCAGCAGTACGACAGGGTCCGAGACCCAGTACTTC.

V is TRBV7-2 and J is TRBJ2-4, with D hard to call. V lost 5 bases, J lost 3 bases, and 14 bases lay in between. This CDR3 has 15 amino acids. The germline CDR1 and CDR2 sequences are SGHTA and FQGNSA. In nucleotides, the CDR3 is TGTGCCAGCAGCCCAGATGTGGGCGTCAAAAACATTCAGTACTTC. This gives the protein CASSPDVGVKNIQYF.